Listed below are T cell receptor beta chains from one sample, sequenced in a study of blood T cells in healthy people across ages. MiXCR was run by TCRdb on the 5' RACE reads, yielding one entry per CDR3 protein. The data show under 950,000 distinct CDR3 sequences, with roughly 20% seen just once and about 22% held by the top ten. What was sequenced was blood. These receptors were obtained from a man aged 70 or older in good health. Each CDR3 is given with its conserved first and last residue. A D gene is named only where the DNA matches it firmly.

v_gene: TRBV5-1; d_gene: TRBD2; CDR3aa: CASSLQPSGDITGELFF
v_gene: TRBV13; d_gene: TRBD1; CDR3aa: CASSRNRDRDTGELFF
v_gene: TRBV6-4; d_gene: TRBD1; CDR3aa: CASSDTTGTDKRSYEQYF
v_gene: TRBV20-1; d_gene: .; CDR3aa: CSARDWGGLGSYNEQFF
v_gene: TRBV5-1; d_gene: .; CDR3aa: CASSLDLSVVKTQYF
v_gene: TRBV4-2; d_gene: TRBD2; CDR3aa: CASSQGAGGYFGELFF
v_gene: TRBV7-7; d_gene: .; CDR3aa: CASSPGTRTDTQYF
v_gene: TRBV5-5; d_gene: .; CDR3aa: CASSPDGPPQHF
v_gene: TRBV27; d_gene: .; CDR3aa: CASSLSLTTYTQYF
v_gene: TRBV20-1; d_gene: TRBD2; CDR3aa: CSARDASGGADTQYF
v_gene: TRBV12-3/TRBV12-4; d_gene: .; CDR3aa: CASSFRTDAQYF
v_gene: TRBV5-1; d_gene: TRBD1; CDR3aa: CASSTTGTENNEQFF
v_gene: TRBV7-9; d_gene: TRBD1; CDR3aa: CASGRTGLGHYGYTF
v_gene: TRBV5-1; d_gene: .; CDR3aa: CASSLVQRSTDTQYF
v_gene: TRBV3-1; d_gene: .; CDR3aa: CASSQDPAGPDTQYF
v_gene: TRBV3-1; d_gene: .; CDR3aa: CASSQVSDSRGEQYF
v_gene: TRBV6-2/TRBV6-3; d_gene: TRBD1; CDR3aa: CASRTTGQGALGYGYTF
v_gene: TRBV4-1; d_gene: TRBD1; CDR3aa: CASSQESHRGGFEAFF
v_gene: TRBV11-2; d_gene: .; CDR3aa: CASSSNPIQVQFF
v_gene: TRBV12-3/TRBV12-4; d_gene: .; CDR3aa: CASCRVVDEQYF
v_gene: TRBV14; d_gene: .; CDR3aa: CASSPRNLLKAFF
v_gene: TRBV19; d_gene: .; CDR3aa: CASSTKLATDTDTQYF
v_gene: TRBV12-3/TRBV12-4; d_gene: TRBD1; CDR3aa: CASSPGGGQGAKLFF
v_gene: TRBV24-1; d_gene: .; CDR3aa: CATSPGGIGGDTQYF
v_gene: TRBV18; d_gene: .; CDR3aa: CASSLGIKETQYF
v_gene: TRBV7-9; d_gene: TRBD2; CDR3aa: CASSTRLAGVGDTQYF
v_gene: TRBV29-1; d_gene: .; CDR3aa: CSLGGRTGSKETQYF
v_gene: TRBV7-6; d_gene: .; CDR3aa: CASSLGALDGYTF
v_gene: TRBV5-8; d_gene: .; CDR3aa: CASSFPHEQYF
v_gene: TRBV4-2; d_gene: .; CDR3aa: CASSQEIPGSGGYTF
v_gene: TRBV27; d_gene: TRBD2; CDR3aa: CASSLGAGTQETQYF
v_gene: TRBV7-2; d_gene: .; CDR3aa: CASSTVRQFETQYF
v_gene: TRBV5-5; d_gene: TRBD2; CDR3aa: CASSLTRLAANNEQFF
v_gene: TRBV18; d_gene: TRBD1; CDR3aa: CASSPTGNHNEQFF
v_gene: TRBV21-1; d_gene: .; CDR3aa: CASSRRGNNQPQHF
v_gene: TRBV6-5; d_gene: .; CDR3aa: CASSYSIVQPQHF
v_gene: TRBV19; d_gene: TRBD1; CDR3aa: CASSIGGTAQETQYF
v_gene: TRBV6-2/TRBV6-3; d_gene: .; CDR3aa: CASSYPTYEQYF
v_gene: TRBV5-1; d_gene: TRBD1; CDR3aa: CASSWRGTGANNEQFF
v_gene: TRBV7-9; d_gene: TRBD2; CDR3aa: CASSSRTSGGSNRSEQFF
v_gene: TRBV4-3; d_gene: .; CDR3aa: CASSQETGANTEAFF
v_gene: TRBV19; d_gene: TRBD2; CDR3aa: CASSPSRFGTSGRGPYNEQFF
v_gene: TRBV2; d_gene: TRBD2; CDR3aa: CASSGSSGSHTDTQYF
v_gene: TRBV12-3/TRBV12-4; d_gene: TRBD1; CDR3aa: CASSLGGQGMLDTQYF
v_gene: TRBV7-9; d_gene: .; CDR3aa: CASSLAASETQYF
v_gene: TRBV10-3; d_gene: .; CDR3aa: CAISLDRDGHTF
v_gene: TRBV7-8; d_gene: .; CDR3aa: CASSFYSGDEQFF
v_gene: TRBV28; d_gene: .; CDR3aa: CASSRGRYEQFF
v_gene: TRBV5-1; d_gene: .; CDR3aa: CASSLGTVNQLFF
v_gene: TRBV28; d_gene: .; CDR3aa: CASSFPGRSGNEQFF
v_gene: TRBV6-1; d_gene: TRBD1; CDR3aa: CASSNWDSLQGVLTF
v_gene: TRBV10-3; d_gene: .; CDR3aa: CAIKANTDTQYF
v_gene: TRBV15; d_gene: .; CDR3aa: CATSRLRSGGSDTQYF
v_gene: TRBV12-3/TRBV12-4; d_gene: .; CDR3aa: CASRSQGVTEAFF
v_gene: TRBV6-1; d_gene: TRBD2; CDR3aa: CASSEFPYGGGAFNEQFF
v_gene: TRBV6-5; d_gene: .; CDR3aa: CASSYTLGFGYGYTF